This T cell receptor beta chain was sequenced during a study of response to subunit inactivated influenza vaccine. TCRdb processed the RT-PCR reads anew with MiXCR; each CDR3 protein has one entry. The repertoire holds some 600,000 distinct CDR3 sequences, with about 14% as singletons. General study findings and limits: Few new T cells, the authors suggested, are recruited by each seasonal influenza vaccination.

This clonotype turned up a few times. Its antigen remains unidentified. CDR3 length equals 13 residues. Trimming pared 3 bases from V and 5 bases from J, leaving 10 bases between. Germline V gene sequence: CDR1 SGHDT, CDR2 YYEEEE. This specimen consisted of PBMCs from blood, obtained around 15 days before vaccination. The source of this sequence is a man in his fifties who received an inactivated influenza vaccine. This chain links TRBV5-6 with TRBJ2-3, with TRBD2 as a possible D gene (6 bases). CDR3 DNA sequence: TGTGCCAGCAGCTCCCGGAGGGTAGATACGCAGTATTTT. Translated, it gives CASSSRRVDTQYF.